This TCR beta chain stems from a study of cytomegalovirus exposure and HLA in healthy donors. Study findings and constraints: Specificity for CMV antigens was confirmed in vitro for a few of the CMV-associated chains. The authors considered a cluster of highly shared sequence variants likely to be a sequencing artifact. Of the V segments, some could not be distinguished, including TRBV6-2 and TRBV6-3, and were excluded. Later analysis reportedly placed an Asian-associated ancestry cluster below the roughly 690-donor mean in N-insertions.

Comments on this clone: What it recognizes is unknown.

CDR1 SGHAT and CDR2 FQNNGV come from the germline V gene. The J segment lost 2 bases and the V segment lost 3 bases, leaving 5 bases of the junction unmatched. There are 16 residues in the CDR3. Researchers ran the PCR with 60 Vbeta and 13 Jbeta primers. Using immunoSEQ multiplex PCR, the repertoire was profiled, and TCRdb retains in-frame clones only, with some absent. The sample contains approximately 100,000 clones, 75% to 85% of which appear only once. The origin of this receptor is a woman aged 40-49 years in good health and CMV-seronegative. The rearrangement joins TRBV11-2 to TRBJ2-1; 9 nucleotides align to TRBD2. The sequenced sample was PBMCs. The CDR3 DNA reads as TGTGCCAGCAGCTTCCGCGGGGGGGCCACCTACAATGAGCAGTTCTTC. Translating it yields CASSFRGGATYNEQFF. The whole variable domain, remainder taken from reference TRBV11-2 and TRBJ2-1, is EAGVAQSPRYKIIEKRQSVAFWCNPISGHATLYWYQQILGQGPKLLIQFQNNGVVDDSQLPKDRFSAERLKGVDSTLKIQPAKLEDSAVYLCASSFRGGATYNEQFFGPGTRLTVL.